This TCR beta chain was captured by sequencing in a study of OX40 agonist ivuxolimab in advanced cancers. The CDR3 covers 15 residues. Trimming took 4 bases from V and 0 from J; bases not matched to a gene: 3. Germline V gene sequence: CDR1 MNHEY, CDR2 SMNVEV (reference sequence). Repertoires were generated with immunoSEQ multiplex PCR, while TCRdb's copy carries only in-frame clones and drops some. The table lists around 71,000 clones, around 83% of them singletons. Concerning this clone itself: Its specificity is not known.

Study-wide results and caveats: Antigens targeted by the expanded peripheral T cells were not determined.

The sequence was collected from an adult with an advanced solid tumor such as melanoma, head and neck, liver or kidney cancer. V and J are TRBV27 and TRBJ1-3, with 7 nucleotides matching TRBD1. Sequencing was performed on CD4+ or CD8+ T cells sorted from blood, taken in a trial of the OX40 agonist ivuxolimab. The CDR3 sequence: CASSSNRGSGNTIYF. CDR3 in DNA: TGTGCCAGCAGTTCGAACAGGGGCTCTGGAAACACCATATATTTT.